This TCR beta chain was sequenced during a study of blood T cell repertoires in COVID-19. CDR3 length equals 16 residues. V was clipped by 8 bases and J by 10 bases; unmatched bases: 19. CDR1 SGHVS and CDR2 FNYEAQ come from the germline V gene. Here immunoSEQ multiplex PCR was the method, and the copy in TCRdb shows in-frame clones only, minus some. Of 90,000 to 100,000 clones listed, roughly 84% were seen once; the top ten hold roughly 1.9%. This rearrangement joins TRBV7-6 to TRBJ2-1, with 8 bases matching TRBD2. This TCR was sampled from a man between 65 and 85 years old with active or convalescent COVID-19. Sequenced sample: peripheral blood. The CDR3, as DNA: TGTGCCAGCTGCTATCAAGACGCCGGGGGGGCAAAAGAGCAGTTCTTC. It encodes CASCYQDAGGAKEQFF.